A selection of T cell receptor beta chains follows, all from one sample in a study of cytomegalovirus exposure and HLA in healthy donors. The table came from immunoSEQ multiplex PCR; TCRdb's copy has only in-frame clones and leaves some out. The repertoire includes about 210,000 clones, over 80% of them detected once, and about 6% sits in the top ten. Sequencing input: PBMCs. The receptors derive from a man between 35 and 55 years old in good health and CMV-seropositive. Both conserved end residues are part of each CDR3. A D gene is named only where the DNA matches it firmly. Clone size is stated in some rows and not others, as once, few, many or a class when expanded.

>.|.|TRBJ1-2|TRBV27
TGTGCCAGCAGTTTACAGGCTAACTATGGCTACACCTTC
CASSLQANYGYTF
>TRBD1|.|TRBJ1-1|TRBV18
TGTGCCAGCTCAAGGGACAGTGTGAACACTGAAGCTTTCTTT
CASSRDSVNTEAFF
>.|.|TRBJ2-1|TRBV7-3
TGTGCCAGCAGCTCTCCAGACAGGACTAGCTCCTACAATGAGCAGTTCTTC
CASSSPDRTSSYNEQFF
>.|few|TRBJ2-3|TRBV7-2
TGTGCCAGCAGCTTAGAACTCCACGAGTTCACAGATACGCAGTATTTT
CASSLELHEFTDTQYF
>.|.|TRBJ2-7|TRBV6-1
TGTGCCAGCAGTGGCGGTACCGCAGGGTACGAGCAGTACTTC
CASSGGTAGYEQYF
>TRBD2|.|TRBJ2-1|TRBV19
TGTGCCAGTAGTATGCAGCGGGAGGGCCTTAAGTTCTTC
CASSMQREGLKFF
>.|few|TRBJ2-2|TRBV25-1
TGTGCCAGCAACAGTGGATTGGGCACCGGGGAGCTGTTTTTT
CASNSGLGTGELFF
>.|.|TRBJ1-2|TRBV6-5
TGTGCCAGCACCCAGGGCGGGGGGGTCTATGGCTACACCTTC
CASTQGGGVYGYTF
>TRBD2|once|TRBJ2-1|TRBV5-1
TGCGCCAGCAGCTATGTAGGAGTAGCGGGGTACAATGAGCAGTTCTTC
CASSYVGVAGYNEQFF
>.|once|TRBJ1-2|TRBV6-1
TGTGCCAGCAGTGAAGCCCTTAGGGGTTTGGGCTACACCTTC
CASSEALRGLGYTF